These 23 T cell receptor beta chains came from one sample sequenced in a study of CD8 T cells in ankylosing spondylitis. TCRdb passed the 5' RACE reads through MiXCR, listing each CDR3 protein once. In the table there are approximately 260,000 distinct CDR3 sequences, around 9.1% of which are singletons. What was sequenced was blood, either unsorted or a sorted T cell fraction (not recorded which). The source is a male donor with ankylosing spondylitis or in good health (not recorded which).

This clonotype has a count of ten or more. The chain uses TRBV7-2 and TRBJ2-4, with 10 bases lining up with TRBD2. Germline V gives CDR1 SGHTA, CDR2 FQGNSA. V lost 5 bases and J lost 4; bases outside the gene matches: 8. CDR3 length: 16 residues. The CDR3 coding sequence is TGTGCCAGCAGCCCCCAGCAGACTAGCGGGAAAAACATTCAGTACTTC. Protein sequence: CASSPQQTSGKNIQYF.

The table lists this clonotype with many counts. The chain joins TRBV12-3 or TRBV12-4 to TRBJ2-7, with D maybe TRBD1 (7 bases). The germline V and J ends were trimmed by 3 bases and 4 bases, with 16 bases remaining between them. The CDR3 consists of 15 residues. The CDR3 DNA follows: TGTGCCAGCAGTTTGGGGAGGAGGGGGCTGTACGAGCAGTACTTC. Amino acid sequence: CASSLGRRGLYEQYF.

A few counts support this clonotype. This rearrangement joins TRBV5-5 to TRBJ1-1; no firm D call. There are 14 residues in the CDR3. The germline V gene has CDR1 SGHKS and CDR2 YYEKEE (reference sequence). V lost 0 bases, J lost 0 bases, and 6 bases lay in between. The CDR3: CASSLDSLNTEAFF. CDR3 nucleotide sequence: TGTGCCAGCAGCTTGGACAGTTTGAACACTGAAGCTTTCTTT.

Here the CDR3 DNA reads TGTGCCAGCAGCTTAAGGAGAGGGGAGCAGTTCTTC. Its translation: CASSLRRGEQFF. The rearrangement uses TRBV5-6 and TRBJ2-1, with D possibly matching TRBD2 (5 bases). V was trimmed by 2 bases and J by 10 bases, leaving 10 bases between them. CDR1 and CDR2 from the germline V gene are SGHDT and YYEEEE. The CDR3 length is 12 residues.

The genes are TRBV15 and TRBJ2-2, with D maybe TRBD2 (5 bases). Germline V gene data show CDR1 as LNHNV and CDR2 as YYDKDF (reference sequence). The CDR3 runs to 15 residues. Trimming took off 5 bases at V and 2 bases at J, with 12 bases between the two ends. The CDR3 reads CATSSRTGNTGELFF. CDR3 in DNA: TGTGCCACCAGCTCCCGGACGGGAAACACCGGGGAGCTGTTTTTT.

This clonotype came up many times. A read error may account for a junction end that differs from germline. This CDR3 is CSARGLSYEQYF. The CDR3 DNA is TGCAGTGCCAGAGGGCTATCCTACGAGCAGTACTTC. J is TRBJ2-7 and V is TRBV20-1; D may be TRBD2 (5 bases). Germline-derived CDR1 and CDR2 are DFQATT and SNEGSKA (reference sequence). This CDR3 is 12 amino acids long.

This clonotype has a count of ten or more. The CDR3 sequence: CASSPAGNYGYTF. The CDR3 coding sequence is TGTGCCAGCAGTCCCGCGGGGAACTATGGCTACACCTTC. This chain links TRBV27 with TRBJ1-2; D gene unclear. The V gene lost 5 bases and the J gene lost 2 bases, with 9 bases spanning the gap. This CDR3 is built from 13 residues. Germline values: CDR1 MNHEY, CDR2 SMNVEV (reference sequence).

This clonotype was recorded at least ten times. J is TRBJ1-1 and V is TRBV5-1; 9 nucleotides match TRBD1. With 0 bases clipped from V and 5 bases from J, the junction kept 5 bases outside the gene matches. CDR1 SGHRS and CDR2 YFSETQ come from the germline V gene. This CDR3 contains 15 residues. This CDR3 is CASSLAQTGGTEAFF. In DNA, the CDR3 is TGCGCCAGCAGCTTGGCCCAGACAGGGGGTACTGAAGCTTTCTTT.

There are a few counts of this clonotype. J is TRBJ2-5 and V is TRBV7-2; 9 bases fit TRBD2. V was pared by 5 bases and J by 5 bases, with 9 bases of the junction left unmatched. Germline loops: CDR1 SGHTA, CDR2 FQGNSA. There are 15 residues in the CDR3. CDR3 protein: CASSPGAGGLETQYF. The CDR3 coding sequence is TGTGCCAGCAGCCCAGGAGCGGGGGGCCTTGAGACCCAGTACTTC. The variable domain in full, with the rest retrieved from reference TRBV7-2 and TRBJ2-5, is GAGVSQSPSNKVTEKGKDVELRCDPISGHTALYWYRQSLGQGLEFLIYFQGNSAPDKSGLPSDRFSAERTGGSVSTLTIQRTQQEDSAVYLCASSPGAGGLETQYFGPGTRLLVL.

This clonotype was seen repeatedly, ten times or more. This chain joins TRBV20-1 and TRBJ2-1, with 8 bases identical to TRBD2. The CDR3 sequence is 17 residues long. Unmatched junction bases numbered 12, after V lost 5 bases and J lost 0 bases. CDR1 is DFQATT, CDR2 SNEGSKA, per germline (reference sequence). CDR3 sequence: CSASLLAALSSYNEQFF. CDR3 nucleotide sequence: TGCAGTGCTTCCCTACTAGCGGCCCTGAGCTCCTACAATGAGCAGTTCTTC.

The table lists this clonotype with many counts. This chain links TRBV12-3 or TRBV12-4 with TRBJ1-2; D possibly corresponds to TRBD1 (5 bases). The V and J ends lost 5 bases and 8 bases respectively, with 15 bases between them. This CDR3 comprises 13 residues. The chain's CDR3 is CASSPRGEEGYTF. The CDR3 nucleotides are TGTGCCAGCAGTCCCCGGGGGGAGGAGGGCTACACCTTC.

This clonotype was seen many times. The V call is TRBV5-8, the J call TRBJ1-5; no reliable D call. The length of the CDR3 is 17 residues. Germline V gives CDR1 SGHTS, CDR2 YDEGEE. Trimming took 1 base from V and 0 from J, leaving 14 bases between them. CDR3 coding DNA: TGTGCCAGCAGCTTGCCCCCGGAAAGTTATAGCAATCAGCCCCAGCATTTT. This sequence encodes CASSLPPESYSNQPQHF.

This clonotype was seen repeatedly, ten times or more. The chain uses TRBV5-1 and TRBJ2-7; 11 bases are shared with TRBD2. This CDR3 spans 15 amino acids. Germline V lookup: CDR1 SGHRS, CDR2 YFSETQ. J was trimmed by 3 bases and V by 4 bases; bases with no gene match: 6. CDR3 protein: CASSAGTSGFYEQYF. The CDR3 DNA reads TGCGCCAGCAGCGCCGGGACTAGCGGCTTCTACGAGCAGTACTTC.

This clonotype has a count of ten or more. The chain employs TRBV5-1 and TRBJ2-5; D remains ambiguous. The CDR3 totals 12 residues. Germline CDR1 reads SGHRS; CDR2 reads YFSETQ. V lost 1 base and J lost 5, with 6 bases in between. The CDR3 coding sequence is TGCGCCAGCAGCTTGCAGCAGGAGACCCAGTACTTC. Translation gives CASSLQQETQYF.

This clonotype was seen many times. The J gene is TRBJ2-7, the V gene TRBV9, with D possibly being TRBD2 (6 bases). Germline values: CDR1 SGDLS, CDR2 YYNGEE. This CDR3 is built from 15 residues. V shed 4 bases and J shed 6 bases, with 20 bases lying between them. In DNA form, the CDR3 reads TGTGCCAGCAGCCCAGAAGCAGGAGGGCCGTCCGAGCAGTACTTC. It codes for CASSPEAGGPSEQYF.

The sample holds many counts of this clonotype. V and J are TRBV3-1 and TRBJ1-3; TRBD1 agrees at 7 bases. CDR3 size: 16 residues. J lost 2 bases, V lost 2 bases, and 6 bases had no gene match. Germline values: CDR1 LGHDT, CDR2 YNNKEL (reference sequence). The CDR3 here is CASSQQRGRPGNTIYF. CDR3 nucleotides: TGTGCCAGCAGCCAACAAAGGGGGCGCCCTGGAAACACCATATATTTT.

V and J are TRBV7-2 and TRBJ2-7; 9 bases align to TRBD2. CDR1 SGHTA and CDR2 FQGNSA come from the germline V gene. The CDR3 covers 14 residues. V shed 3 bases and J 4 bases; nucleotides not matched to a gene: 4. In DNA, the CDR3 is TGTGCCAGCAGCTTTAGGCGGGAGGGGTACGAGCAGTACTTC. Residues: CASSFRREGYEQYF. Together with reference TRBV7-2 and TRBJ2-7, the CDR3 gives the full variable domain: GAGVSQSPSNKVTEKGKDVELRCDPISGHTALYWYRQSLGQGLEFLIYFQGNSAPDKSGLPSDRFSAERTGGSVSTLTIQRTQQEDSAVYLCASSFRREGYEQYFGPGTRLTVT.

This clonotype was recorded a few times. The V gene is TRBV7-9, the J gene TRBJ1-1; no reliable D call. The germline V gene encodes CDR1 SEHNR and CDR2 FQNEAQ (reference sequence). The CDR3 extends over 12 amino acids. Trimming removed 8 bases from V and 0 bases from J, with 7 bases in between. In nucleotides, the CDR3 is TGTGCCAGCGGACCGGTGAACACTGAAGCTTTCTTT. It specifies CASGPVNTEAFF. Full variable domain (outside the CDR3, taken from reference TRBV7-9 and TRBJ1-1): DTGVSQNPRHKITKRGQNVTFRCDPISEHNRLYWYRQTLGQGPEFLTYFQNEAQLEKSRLLSDRFSAERPKGSFSTLEIQRTEQGDSAMYLCASGPVNTEAFFGQGTRLTVV.

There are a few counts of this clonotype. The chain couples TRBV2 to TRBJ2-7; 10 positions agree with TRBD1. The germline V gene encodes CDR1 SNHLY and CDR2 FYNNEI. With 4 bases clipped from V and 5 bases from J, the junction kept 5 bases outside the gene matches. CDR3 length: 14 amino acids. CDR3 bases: TGTGCCAGCAGTGCGGGGACAGGGGTCCACGAGCAGTACTTC. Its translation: CASSAGTGVHEQYF.

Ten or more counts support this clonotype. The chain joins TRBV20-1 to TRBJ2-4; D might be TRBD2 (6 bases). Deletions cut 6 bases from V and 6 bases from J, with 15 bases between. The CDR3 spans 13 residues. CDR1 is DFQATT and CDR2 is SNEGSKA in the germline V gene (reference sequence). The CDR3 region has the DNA TGCAGTGCGCGGGGCGGGACGGGAAACATTCAGTACTTC. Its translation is CSARGGTGNIQYF.

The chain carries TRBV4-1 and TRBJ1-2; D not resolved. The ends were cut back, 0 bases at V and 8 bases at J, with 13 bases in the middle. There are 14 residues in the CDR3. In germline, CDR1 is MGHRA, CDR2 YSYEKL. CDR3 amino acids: CASSQDSRMGGYTF. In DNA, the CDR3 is TGCGCCAGCAGCCAAGATTCACGAATGGGAGGCTACACCTTC.

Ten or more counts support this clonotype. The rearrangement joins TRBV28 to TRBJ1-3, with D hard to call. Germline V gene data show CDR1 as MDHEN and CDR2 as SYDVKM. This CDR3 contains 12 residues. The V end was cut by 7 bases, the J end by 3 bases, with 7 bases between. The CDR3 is CASNVGGNTIYF. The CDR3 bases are TGTGCCAGCAATGTGGGTGGAAACACCATATATTTT.

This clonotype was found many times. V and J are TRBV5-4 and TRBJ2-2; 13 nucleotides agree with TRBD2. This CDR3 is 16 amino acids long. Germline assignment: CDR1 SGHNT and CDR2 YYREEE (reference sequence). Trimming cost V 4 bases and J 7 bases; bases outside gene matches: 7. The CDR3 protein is CASSGLAGEEDGELFF. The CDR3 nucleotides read TGTGCCAGCAGCGGACTAGCGGGAGAAGAAGACGGGGAGCTGTTTTTT.